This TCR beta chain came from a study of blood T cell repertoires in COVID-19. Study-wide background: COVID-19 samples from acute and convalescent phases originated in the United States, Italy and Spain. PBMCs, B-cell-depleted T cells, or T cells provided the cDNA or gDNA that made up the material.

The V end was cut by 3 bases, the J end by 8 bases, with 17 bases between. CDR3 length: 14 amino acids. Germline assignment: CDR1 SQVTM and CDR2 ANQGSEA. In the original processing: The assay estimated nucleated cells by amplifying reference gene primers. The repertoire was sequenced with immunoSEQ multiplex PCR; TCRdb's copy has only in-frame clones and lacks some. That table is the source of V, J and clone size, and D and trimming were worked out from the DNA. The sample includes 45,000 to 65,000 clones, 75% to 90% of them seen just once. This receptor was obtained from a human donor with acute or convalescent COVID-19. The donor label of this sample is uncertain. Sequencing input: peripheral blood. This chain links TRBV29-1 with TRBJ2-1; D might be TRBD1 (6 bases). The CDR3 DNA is TGCAGCGTTGAGGACCGGGACAAGGTCCATGAGCAGTTCTTC. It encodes CSVEDRDKVHEQFF.